The source of this T cell receptor (beta chain) is a study of shared clonotypes between healthy human individuals. Study results and caveats: Of the naive CD4 clonotypes, approximately 5% were shared across a few donors. Owing to a small donor count, the genetic and exposure-history diversity represented was limited.

The CDR3 spans 14 residues. Germline assignment: CDR1 WSHSY and CDR2 SAAADI. V gave up 3 bases and J gave up 2 bases, with 10 bases separating them. Turning to this clone: No antigen is known for it.

Authors' methods: Filtering of immunoSEQ junctional sequences could not match full-length read filtering. TCRdb's copy holds only in-frame clones and misses some; the assay was immunoSEQ multiplex PCR. V and J calls and clone size are given by that table; D and trimming were obtained from the DNA. The data hold 2 million to 2.5 million clones, with roughly 93% observed a single time. The TCR sequence derives from a man younger than 35 in good health. Some clones in this sample may be carry-over from other donors' samples. Sequencing used naive CD4+ T cells from PBMCs. Indicated subset: CD45RA+ positively selected. The chain employs TRBV10-2 and TRBJ1-1, with D unresolved. CDR3 region: CASSEVVGNTEAFF. The CDR3 nucleotides are TGCGCCAGCAGTGAAGTAGTCGGTAACACTGAAGCTTTCTTT.